This T cell receptor (beta chain) was retrieved from a study of T cells in tumors after PD-1 blockade. At the level of the study: Patients had no prior checkpoint blockade, systemic immunosuppressants, or anti-cancer therapy within 4 weeks. Treatment was either pembrolizumab 200 mg every 3 weeks or cemiplimab 350 mg every 2 weeks. Study-level findings and limits: Only pre- versus post-treatment comparisons showed clonal replacement.

CDR3 length: 15 amino acids. Germline trimming cut 8 bases from V and 0 bases from J; bases unmatched to any gene: 6. Germline CDR1 reads MNHEY; CDR2 reads SVGAGI. Regarding time point: first of two post-therapy site-matched biopsies about 2 months apart. Template: tumor biopsy or peripheral blood genomic DNA, about 600-6,004 ng per sample. TCRdb's copy holds only in-frame clones and misses some; the assay was immunoSEQ multiplex PCR. Here the sample spans more than 2,000 clones, around 71% being singletons. As for this clone: Its antigen is undetermined.

Sequenced here: tumor tissue, sampled after anti-PD-1 treatment. The sequence came from a human donor with basal cell carcinoma. This chain uses TRBV6-5 with TRBJ2-3; TRBD2 agrees at 9 bases. As DNA, the CDR3 is TGTGCCAGCGGAGGGCTAGCGGGGAGCACAGATACGCAGTATTTT. This translates into CASGGLAGSTDTQYF.